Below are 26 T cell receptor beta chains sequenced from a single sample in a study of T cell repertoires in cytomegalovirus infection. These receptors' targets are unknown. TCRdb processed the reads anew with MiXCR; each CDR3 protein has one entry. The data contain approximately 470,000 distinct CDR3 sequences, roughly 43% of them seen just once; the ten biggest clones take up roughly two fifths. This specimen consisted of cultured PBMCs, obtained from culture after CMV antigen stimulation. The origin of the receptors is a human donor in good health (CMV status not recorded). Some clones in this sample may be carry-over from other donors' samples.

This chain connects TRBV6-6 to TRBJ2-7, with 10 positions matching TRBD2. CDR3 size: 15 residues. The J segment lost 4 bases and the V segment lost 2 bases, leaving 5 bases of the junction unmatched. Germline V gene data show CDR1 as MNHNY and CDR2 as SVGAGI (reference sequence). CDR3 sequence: CASSYGSGGAYEQYF. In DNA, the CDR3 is TGTGCCAGCAGTTACGGCAGCGGGGGGGCGTACGAGCAGTACTTC.

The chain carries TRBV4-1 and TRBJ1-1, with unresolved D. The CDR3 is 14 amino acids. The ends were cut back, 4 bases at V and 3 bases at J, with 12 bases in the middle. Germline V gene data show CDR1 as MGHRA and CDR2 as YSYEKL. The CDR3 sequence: CASSPRWRDTEAFF. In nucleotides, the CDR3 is TGCGCCAGCAGCCCGCGTTGGAGGGACACTGAAGCTTTCTTT.

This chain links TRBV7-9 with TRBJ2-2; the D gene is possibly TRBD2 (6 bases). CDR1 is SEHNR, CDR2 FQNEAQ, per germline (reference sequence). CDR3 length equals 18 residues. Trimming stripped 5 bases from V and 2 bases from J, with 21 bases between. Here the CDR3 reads CASSPKARRGANTGELFF. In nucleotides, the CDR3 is TGTGCCAGCAGCCCCAAAGCCCGGCGGGGAGCCAACACCGGGGAGCTGTTTTTT.

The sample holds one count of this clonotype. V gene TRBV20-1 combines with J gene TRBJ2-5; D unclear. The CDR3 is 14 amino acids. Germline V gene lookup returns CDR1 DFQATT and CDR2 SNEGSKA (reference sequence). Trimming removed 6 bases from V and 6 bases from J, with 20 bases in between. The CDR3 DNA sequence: TGCAGTGCACCCTGGAGACGACCCCACAAGACCCAGTACTTC. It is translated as CSAPWRRPHKTQYF.

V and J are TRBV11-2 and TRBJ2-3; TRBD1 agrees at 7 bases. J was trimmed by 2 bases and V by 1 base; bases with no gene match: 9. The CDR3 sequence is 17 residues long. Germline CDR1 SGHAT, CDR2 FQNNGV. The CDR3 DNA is TGTGCCAGCAGCTTAGGGTCCCCGGGACAGATCACAGATACGCAGTATTTT. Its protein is CASSLGSPGQITDTQYF.

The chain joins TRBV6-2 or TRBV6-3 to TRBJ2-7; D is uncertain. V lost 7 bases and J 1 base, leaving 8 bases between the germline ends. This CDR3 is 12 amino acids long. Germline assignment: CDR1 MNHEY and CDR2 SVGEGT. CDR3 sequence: CASTGNSYEQYF. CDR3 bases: TGTGCCAGCACCGGCAATTCCTACGAGCAGTACTTC.

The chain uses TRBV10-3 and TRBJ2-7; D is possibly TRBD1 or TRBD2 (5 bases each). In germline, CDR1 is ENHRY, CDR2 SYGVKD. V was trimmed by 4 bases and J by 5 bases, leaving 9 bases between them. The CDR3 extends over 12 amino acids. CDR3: CAISVGENEQYF. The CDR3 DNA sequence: TGTGCCATCAGTGTGGGGGAGAACGAGCAGTACTTC.

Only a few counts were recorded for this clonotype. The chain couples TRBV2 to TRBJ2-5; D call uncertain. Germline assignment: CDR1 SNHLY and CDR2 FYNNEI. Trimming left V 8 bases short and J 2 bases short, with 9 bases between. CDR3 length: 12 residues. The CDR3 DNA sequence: TGTGCCAGCGGCCAGGCGCAAGAGACCCAGTACTTC. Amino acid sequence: CASGQAQETQYF.

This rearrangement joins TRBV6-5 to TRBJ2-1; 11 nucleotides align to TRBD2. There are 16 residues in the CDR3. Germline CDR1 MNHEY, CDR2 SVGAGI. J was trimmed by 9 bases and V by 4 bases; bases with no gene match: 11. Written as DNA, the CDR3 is TGTGCCAGCAGTTTCTTAGCGGGAGGGCCGGGGGGTGAGCAGTTCTTC. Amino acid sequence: CASSFLAGGPGGEQFF.

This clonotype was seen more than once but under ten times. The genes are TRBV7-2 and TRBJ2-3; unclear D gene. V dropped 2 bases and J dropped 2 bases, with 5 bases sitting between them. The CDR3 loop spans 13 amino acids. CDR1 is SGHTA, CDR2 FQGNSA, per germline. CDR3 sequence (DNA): TGTGCCAGCAGCTTAATTTTCACAGATACGCAGTATTTT. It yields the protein CASSLIFTDTQYF.

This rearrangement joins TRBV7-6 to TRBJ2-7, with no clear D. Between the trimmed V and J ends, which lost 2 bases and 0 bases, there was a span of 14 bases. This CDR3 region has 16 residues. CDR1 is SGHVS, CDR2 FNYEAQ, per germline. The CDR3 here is CASSLRAGPHSYEQYF. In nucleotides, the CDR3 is TGTGCCAGCAGCTTACGGGCAGGACCACACTCCTACGAGCAGTACTTC.

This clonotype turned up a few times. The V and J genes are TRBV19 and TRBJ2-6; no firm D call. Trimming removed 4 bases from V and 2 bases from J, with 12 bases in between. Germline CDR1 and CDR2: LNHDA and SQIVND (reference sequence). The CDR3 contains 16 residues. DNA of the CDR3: TGTGCCAGTAGTACCGTACGGGTCACTGGGGCCAACGTCCTGACTTTC. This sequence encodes CASSTVRVTGANVLTF.

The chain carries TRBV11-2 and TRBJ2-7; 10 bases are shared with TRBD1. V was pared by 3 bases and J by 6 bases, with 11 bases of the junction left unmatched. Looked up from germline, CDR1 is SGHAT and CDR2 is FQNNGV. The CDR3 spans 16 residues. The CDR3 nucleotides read TGTGCCAGCAGCTTGGGGCCGGGACAGGGGCCCCCCGAGCAGTACTTC. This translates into CASSLGPGQGPPEQYF.

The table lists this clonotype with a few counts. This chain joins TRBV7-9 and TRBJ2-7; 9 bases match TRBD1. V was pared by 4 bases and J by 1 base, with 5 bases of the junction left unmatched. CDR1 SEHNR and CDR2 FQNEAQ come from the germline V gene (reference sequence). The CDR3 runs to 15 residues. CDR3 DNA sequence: TGTGCCAGCAGCTCCGCCGGACAGGGGTCCTACGAGCAGTACTTC. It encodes CASSSAGQGSYEQYF.

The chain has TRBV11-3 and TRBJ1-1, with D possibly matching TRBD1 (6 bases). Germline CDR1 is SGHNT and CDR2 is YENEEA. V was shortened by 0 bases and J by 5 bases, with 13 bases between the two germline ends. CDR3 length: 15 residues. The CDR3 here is CASSLDRGARTEAFF. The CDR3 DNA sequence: TGTGCCAGCAGCTTAGATCGGGGGGCTAGGACTGAAGCTTTCTTT.

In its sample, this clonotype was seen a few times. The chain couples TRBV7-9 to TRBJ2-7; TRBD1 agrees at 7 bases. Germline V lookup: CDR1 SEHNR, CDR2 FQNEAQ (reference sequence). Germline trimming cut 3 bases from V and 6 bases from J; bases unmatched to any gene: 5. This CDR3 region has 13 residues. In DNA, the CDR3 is TGTGCCAGCAGCTTGGCAGGGGGTGGCGAGCAGTACTTC. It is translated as CASSLAGGGEQYF.

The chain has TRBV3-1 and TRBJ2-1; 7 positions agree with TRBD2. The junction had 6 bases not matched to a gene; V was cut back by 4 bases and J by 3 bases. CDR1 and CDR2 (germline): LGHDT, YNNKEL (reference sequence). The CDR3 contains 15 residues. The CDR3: CASSPFGGNYNEQFF. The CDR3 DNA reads TGTGCCAGCAGCCCCTTCGGGGGGAACTACAATGAGCAGTTCTTC.

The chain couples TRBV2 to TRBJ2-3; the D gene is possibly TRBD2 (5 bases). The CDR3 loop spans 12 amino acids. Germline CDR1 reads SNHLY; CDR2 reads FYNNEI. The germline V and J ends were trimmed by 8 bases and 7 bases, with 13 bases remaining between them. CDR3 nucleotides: TGTGCCAGCCGGGGTGAAGTACATACGCAGTATTTT. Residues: CASRGEVHTQYF.

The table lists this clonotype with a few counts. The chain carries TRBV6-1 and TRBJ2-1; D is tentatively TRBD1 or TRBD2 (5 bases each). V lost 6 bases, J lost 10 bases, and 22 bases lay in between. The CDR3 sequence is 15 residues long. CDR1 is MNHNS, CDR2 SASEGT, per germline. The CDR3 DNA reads TGTGCCAGCAGATTCCGGGACCCAGCTTTATGGGAGCAGTTCTTC. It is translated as CASRFRDPALWEQFF.

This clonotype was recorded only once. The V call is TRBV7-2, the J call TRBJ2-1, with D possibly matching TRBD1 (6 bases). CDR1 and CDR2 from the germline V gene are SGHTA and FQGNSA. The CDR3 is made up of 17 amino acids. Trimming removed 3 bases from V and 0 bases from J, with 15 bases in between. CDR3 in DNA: TGTGCCAGCAGCTTGAACGCCGGGACAAACTCCTACAATGAGCAGTTCTTC. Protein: CASSLNAGTNSYNEQFF.

DNA for the CDR3: TGTGCCAGCATTGACAGGGCAACCTACGAGCAGTACTTC. Translation: CASIDRATYEQYF. V is TRBV7-2 and J is TRBJ2-7; 7 bases map to TRBD1. With 7 bases clipped from V and 2 bases from J, the junction kept 5 bases outside the gene matches. Germline CDR1 reads SGHTA; CDR2 reads FQGNSA. The CDR3 runs to 13 residues.

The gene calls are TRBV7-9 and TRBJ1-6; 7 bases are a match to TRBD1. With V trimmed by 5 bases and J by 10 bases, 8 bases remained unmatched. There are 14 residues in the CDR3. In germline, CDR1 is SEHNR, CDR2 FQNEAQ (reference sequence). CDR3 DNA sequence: TGTGCCAGCAGCGAGGGACAGTCCCCCTCACCCCTCCACTTT. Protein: CASSEGQSPSPLHF.

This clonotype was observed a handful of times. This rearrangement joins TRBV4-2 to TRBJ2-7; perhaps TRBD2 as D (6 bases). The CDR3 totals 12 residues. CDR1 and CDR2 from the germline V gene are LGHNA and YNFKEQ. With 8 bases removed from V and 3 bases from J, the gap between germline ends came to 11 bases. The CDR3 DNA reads TGTGCCAGCGGGACGGGGGTCTACGAGCAGTACTTC. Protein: CASGTGVYEQYF.

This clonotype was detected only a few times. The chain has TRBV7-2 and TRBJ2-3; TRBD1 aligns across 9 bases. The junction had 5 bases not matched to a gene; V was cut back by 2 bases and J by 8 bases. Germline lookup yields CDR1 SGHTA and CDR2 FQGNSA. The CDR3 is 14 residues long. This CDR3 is CASSLIVTGGTQYF. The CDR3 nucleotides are TGTGCCAGCAGCTTAATCGTGACAGGGGGTACGCAGTATTTT.

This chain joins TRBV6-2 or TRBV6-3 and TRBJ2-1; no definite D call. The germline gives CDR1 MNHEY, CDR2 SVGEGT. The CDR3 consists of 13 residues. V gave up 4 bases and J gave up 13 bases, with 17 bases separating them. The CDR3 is CASSWVNLGSQFF. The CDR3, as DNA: TGTGCCAGCAGTTGGGTGAACTTGGGGTCCCAGTTCTTC.

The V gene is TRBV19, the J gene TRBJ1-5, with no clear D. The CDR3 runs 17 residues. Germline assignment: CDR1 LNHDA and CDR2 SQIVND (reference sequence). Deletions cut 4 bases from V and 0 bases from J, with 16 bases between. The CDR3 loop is CASSRPRTEYSNQPQHF. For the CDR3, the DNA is TGTGCCAGTAGTAGACCCAGAACAGAGTATAGCAATCAGCCCCAGCATTTT.